Here is one T cell receptor beta chain with its context. Antigen: not known. This sample stems from a study of shared clonotypes between healthy human individuals. Study outcomes and limitations: Among a handful of donors, approximately 5.4% of naive CD4 clonotypes were found in common.

Those who donated, Caucasian adults without exception, all lived in Nashville, Tennessee. In germline, CDR1 is LNHDA, CDR2 SQIVND (reference sequence). Germline trimming cut 6 bases from V and 5 bases from J; bases unmatched to any gene: 9. The CDR3 contains 15 residues. Profiled with immunoSEQ multiplex PCR; TCRdb holds only in-frame clones, not every one. The sample has about 2.3 million clones, approximately 93% seen once. This TCR derives from a man younger than 35 in good health. Some clones in this sample may be carry-over from other donors' samples. This chain uses TRBV19 with TRBJ1-4; TRBD1 matches at 7 bases. The sample was naive CD4+ T cells from PBMCs. Subset noted: CD45RA+ positively selected. Here the CDR3 DNA reads TGTGCCAGTAGGCAAACAGGGGCAGTAAATGAAAAACTGTTTTTT. Its protein is CASRQTGAVNEKLFF.